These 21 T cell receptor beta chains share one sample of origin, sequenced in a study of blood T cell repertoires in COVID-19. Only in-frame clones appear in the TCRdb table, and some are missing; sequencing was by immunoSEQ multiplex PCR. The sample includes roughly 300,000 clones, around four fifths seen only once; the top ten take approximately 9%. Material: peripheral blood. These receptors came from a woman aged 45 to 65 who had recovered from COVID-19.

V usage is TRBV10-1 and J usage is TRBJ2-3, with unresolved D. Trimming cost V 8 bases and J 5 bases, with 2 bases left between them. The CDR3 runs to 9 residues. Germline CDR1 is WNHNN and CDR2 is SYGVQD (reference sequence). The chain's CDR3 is CASRDTQYF. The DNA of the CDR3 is TGCGCCAGCCGAGATACGCAGTATTTT.

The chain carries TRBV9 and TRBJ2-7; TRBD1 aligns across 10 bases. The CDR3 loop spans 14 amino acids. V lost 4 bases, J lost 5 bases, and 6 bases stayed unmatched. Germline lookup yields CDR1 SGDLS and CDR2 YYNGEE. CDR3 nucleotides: TGTGCCAGCAGCCAGGGACAGGGGATTGACGAGCAGTACTTC. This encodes CASSQGQGIDEQYF.

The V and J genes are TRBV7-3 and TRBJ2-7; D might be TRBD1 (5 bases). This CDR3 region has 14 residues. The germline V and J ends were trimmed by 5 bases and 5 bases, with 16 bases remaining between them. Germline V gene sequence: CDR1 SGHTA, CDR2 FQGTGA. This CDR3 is CASSLGAHHHEQYF. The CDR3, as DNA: TGTGCCAGCAGCCTTGGGGCCCACCACCACGAGCAGTACTTC.

CDR3 DNA: TGTGCCAGCAGTGAGGTCTTAGGTGAAAAACTGTTTTTT. This sequence encodes CASSEVLGEKLFF. The J gene is TRBJ1-4, the V gene TRBV7-9, with D hard to call. Germline V CDR1 and CDR2: SEHNR, FQNEAQ (reference sequence). V was clipped by 6 bases and J by 7 bases, with 12 bases between them. This CDR3 has 13 amino acids. The full variable domain, in which reference TRBV7-9 and TRBJ1-4 provide the parts outside the CDR3, is DTGVSQNPRHKITKRGQNVTFRCDPISEHNRLYWYRQTLGQGPEFLTYFQNEAQLEKSRLLSDRFSAERPKGSFSTLEIQRTEQGDSAMYLCASSEVLGEKLFFGSGTQLSVL.

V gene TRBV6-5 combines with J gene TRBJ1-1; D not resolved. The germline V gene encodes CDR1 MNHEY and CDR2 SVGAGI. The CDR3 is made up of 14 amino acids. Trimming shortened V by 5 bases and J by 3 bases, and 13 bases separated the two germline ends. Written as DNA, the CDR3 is TGTGCCAGCAGTCCAAGGGAGTCGTACACTGAAGCTTTCTTT. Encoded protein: CASSPRESYTEAFF.

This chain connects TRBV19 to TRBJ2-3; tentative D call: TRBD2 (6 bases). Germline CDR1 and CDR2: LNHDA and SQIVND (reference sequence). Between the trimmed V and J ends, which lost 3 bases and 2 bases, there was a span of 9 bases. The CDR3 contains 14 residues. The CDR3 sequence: CASSMEGPTDTQYF. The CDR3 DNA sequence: TGTGCCAGTAGTATGGAGGGACCCACAGATACGCAGTATTTT.

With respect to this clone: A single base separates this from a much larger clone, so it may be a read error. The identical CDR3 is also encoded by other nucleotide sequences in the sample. CDR3 loop: CASSVGSGSYNEQFF. CDR3 nucleotide sequence: TGTGCCAGCAGCGTAGGTAGCGGTTCCTACAATGAGCAGTTCTTC. The rearrangement uses TRBV9 and TRBJ2-1; maybe TRBD2 (6 bases). The V end lost 0 bases, the J end lost 1 base, and 8 bases lay between the germline ends. The CDR3 is 15 residues long. CDR1 SGDLS and CDR2 YYNGEE come from the germline V gene.

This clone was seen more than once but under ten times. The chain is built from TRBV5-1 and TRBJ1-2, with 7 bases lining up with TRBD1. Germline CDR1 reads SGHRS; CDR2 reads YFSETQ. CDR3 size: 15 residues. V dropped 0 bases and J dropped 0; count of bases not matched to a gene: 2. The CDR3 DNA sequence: TGCGCCAGCAGCTTGGGTGGGACAGCTAACTATGGCTACACCTTC. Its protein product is CASSLGGTANYGYTF.

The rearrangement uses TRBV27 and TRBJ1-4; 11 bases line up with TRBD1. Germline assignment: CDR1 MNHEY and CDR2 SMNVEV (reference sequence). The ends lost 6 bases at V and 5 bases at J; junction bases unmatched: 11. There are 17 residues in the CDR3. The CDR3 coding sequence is TGTGCCAGCAGGATAACCGGGACAGGGGGGCTAAATGAAAAACTGTTTTTT. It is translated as CASRITGTGGLNEKLFF.

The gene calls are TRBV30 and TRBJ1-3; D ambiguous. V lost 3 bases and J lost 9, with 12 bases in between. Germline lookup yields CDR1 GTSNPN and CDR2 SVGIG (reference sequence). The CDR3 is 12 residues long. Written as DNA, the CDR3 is TGTGCCTGGAGGCCTAACGGTGGCACCATATATTTT. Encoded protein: CAWRPNGGTIYF. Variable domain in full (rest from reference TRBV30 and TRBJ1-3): SQTIHQWPATLVQPVGSPLSLECTVEGTSNPNLYWYRQAAGRGLQLLFYSVGIGQISSEVPQNLSASRPQDRQFILSSKKLLLSDSGFYLCAWRPNGGTIYFGEGSWLTVV.

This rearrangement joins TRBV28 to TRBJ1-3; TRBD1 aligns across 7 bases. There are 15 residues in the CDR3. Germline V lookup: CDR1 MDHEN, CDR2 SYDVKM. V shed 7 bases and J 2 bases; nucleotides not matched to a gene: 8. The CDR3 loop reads CASNTGQGAGNTIYF. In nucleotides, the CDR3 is TGTGCCAGCAATACCGGGCAGGGGGCTGGAAACACCATATATTTT. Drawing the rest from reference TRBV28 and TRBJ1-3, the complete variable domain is DVKVTQSSRYLVKRTGEKVFLECVQDMDHENMFWYRQDPGLGLRLIYFSYDVKMKEKGDIPEGYSVSREKKERFSLILESASTNQTSMYLCASNTGQGAGNTIYFGEGSWLTVV.

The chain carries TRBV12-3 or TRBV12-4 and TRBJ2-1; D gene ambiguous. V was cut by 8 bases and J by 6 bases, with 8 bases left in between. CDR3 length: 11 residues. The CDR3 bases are TGTGCCAGCGGAGAGGTCAATGAGCAGTTCTTC. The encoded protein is CASGEVNEQFF.

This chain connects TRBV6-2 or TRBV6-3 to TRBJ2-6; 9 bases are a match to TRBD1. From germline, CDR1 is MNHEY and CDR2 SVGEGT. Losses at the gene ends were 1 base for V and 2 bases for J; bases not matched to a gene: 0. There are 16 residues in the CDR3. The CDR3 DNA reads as TGTGCCAGCAGTTACTGGACAGGGGCTGGGGCCAACGTCCTGACTTTC. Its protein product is CASSYWTGAGANVLTF.

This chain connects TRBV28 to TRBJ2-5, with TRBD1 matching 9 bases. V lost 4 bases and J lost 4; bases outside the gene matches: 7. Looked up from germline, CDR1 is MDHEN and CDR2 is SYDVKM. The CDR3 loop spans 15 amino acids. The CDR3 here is CASSSDRGIGETQYF. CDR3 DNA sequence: TGTGCCAGCAGTTCCGACAGGGGGATAGGAGAGACCCAGTACTTC.

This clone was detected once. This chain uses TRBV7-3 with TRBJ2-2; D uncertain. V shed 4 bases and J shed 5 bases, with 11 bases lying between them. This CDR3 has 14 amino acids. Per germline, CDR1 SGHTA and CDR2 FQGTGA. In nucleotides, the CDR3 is TGTGCCAGCAGCTCCATGCCTCAGACCGGGGAGCTGTTTTTT. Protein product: CASSSMPQTGELFF.

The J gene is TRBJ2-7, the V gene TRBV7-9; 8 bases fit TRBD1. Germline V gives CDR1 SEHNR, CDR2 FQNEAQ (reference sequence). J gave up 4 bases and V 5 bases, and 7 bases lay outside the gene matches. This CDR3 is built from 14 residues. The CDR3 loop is CASSVGQGGYEQYF. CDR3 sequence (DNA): TGTGCCAGCAGCGTCGGACAGGGTGGGTACGAGCAGTACTTC.

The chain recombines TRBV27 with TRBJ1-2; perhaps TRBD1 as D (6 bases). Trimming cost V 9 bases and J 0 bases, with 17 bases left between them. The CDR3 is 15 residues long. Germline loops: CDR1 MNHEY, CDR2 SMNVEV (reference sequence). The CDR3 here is CASSPMGAANYGYTF. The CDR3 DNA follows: TGTGCCAGTTCCCCGATGGGGGCTGCTAACTATGGCTACACCTTC.

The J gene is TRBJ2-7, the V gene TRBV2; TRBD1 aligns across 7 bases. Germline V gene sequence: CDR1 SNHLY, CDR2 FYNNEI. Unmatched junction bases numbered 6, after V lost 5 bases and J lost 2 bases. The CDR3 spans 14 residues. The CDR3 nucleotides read TGTGCCAGCAGTACTAGGACAGGAGCCTACGAGCAGTACTTC. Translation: CASSTRTGAYEQYF. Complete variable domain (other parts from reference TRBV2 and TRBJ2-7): EPEVTQTPSHQVTQMGQEVILRCVPISNHLYFYWYRQILGQKVEFLVSFYNNEISEKSEIFDDQFSVERPDGSNFTLKIRSTKLEDSAMYFCASSTRTGAYEQYFGPGTRLTVT.

The DNA for the CDR3 is TGTGCCAGTCGTGGGGGTCCGAGACAGGGAAAAGGCTACACCTTC. It encodes CASRGGPRQGKGYTF. The gene calls are TRBV19 and TRBJ1-2, with TRBD1 identical over 7 bases. With 8 bases clipped from V and 8 bases from J, the junction kept 17 bases outside the gene matches. This CDR3 comprises 15 residues. Germline CDR1 reads LNHDA; CDR2 reads SQIVND (reference sequence).

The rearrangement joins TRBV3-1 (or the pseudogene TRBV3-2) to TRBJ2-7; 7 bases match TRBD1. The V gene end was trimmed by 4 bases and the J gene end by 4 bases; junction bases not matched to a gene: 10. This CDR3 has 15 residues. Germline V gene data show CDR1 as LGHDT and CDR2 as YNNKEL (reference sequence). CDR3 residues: CASSPKTGDAYEQYF. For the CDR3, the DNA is TGTGCCAGCAGCCCAAAAACAGGGGATGCATACGAGCAGTACTTC.

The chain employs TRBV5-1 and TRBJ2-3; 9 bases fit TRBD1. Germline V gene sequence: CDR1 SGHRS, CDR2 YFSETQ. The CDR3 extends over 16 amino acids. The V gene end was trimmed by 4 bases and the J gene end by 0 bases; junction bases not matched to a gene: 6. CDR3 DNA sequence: TGCGCCAGCAGCCCCAGGGGACAGGGAAGCACAGATACGCAGTATTTT. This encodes CASSPRGQGSTDTQYF.